This entry describes one TCR beta chain. The antigen it recognizes is unknown. Base qualities are not provided; no much larger clone lies one nucleotide away. The library was generated by RT-PCR. Data came from an Illumina HiSeq 2500. TCRdb reanalyzed the raw reads on its own, using fastp at Q25 for trimming and MiXCR for clone calling, and kept in-frame beta chains. Rows matching on CDR3 protein sequence are summarized as one entry with the most common DNA and genes. The table for this sample lists approximately 520,000 distinct CDR3 sequences; 16% of them were counted only once. Less than 4% of the sample belongs to the ten largest clones. The CDR3 goes from the cysteine to the phenylalanine over 15 residues. CDR3 DNA only is kept here, 45 bases in frame from base 1. At the junction V is shortened by 3 bases and J by 7 bases; bases outside the gene matches: 8. CDR1 is given as SGHRS and CDR2 as YFSETQ, both from the germline V gene.

The data originate from a study of response to subunit inactivated influenza vaccine (dated by TCRdb to 2017 to 2018). Notes on the research overall: The study used deep quantitative T cell receptor repertoire profiling to track responses to a trivalent subunit inactivated influenza vaccine. The paper's findings and limits, for the study overall: It was suggested by the authors that each seasonal influenza vaccination may recruit only a limited number of new T cells.

The starting material was CD4+ T cells sorted from PBMCs, obtained around 2 years after vaccination. The chain is made from TRBV5-1 and TRBJ1-2; 11 bases in the junction line up with TRBD1. The sequence was collected from a man aged 50 to 75 who received an inactivated influenza vaccine. Donor details come from another sample of the same person, matched by shared clones. The CDR3 corresponds to CASSWGTGGPIGYTF. The DNA is TGCGCCAGCAGCTGGGGGACAGGGGGACCTATTGGCTACACCTTC.